This passage covers 27 T cell receptor beta chains from one sample sequenced in a study of early T cells in non-severe SARS-CoV-2 infection. TCRdb reprocessed the 5' RACE reads via MiXCR and lists one record per CDR3 protein. The sample holds about 110,000 distinct CDR3 sequences, approximately 12% seen once. Sequences were obtained from whole blood. These receptors all come from an adult who was a healthcare worker with PCR-confirmed SARS-CoV-2 infection or an uninfected control (not recorded which).

This clonotype was recorded a few times. This chain uses TRBV12-3 or TRBV12-4 with TRBJ1-3; D is perhaps TRBD1 (5 bases). The CDR3 covers 14 residues. Trimming shortened V by 1 base and J by 2 bases, and 6 bases separated the two germline ends. CDR3 in amino acids: CASSLGQPGNTIYF. The CDR3 nucleotides are TGTGCCAGCAGTTTAGGACAGCCTGGAAACACCATATATTTT.

This clonotype has only a few counts. This chain connects TRBV2 to TRBJ1-5; D remains unclear. This CDR3 contains 12 residues. V dropped 8 bases and J dropped 0 bases, with 5 bases sitting between them. Germline V CDR1 and CDR2: SNHLY, FYNNEI. CDR3 nucleotide sequence: TGTGCCAGCGCATATAGCAATCAGCCCCAGCATTTT. This sequence encodes CASAYSNQPQHF.

The chain carries TRBV28 and TRBJ2-7, with 14 bases identical to TRBD2. This CDR3 comprises 14 residues. J was trimmed by 7 bases and V by 7 bases; bases with no gene match: 6. Germline V CDR1 and CDR2: MDHEN, SYDVKM. The CDR3 DNA follows: TGTGCCAGCAAAGGACTAGCGGGAGGCCGGGAGCAGTACTTC. Its translation: CASKGLAGGREQYF.

V and J are TRBV27 and TRBJ1-5; D perhaps matches TRBD1 (6 bases). The V gene lost 5 bases and the J gene lost 5 bases, with 16 bases spanning the gap. Germline CDR1 MNHEY, CDR2 SMNVEV (reference sequence). The CDR3 length is 15 residues. The CDR3 here is CASSPPGGGYQPQHF. The CDR3, as DNA: TGTGCCAGCAGTCCTCCGGGGGGCGGTTATCAGCCCCAGCATTTT.

This clonotype was counted ten times or more. The chain employs TRBV12-3 or TRBV12-4 and TRBJ2-1, with a weak D call TRBD2 (5 bases). The CDR3 runs to 12 residues. V was clipped by 3 bases and J by 7 bases, with 7 bases between them. CDR3 nucleotide sequence: TGTGCCAGCAGTTTCGGGGTAAATGAGCAGTTCTTC. It codes for CASSFGVNEQFF.

This chain's CDR3 is CASSSSYRGYGYTF. The CDR3 nucleotides read TGTGCCAGCAGCTCTTCCTACAGGGGCTATGGCTACACCTTC. The chain joins TRBV7-2 to TRBJ1-2, with 7 bases matching TRBD1. The germline CDR1 and CDR2 sequences are SGHTA and FQGNSA. V was clipped by 4 bases and J by 4 bases; unmatched bases: 6. The CDR3 has 14 residues.

This CDR3 reads CSATGTGWVGNQPQHF. CDR3 bases: TGCAGTGCTACCGGGACAGGGTGGGTAGGCAATCAGCCCCAGCATTTT. This rearrangement joins TRBV20-1 to TRBJ1-5, with 9 bases lining up with TRBD1. The CDR3 totals 16 residues. Trimming removed 4 bases from V and 2 bases from J; junction bases left unmatched: 9. Germline-derived CDR1 and CDR2 are DFQATT and SNEGSKA (reference sequence).

This clonotype appeared a few times. This chain links TRBV11-3 with TRBJ2-1; maybe TRBD2 (5 bases). The CDR3 is 14 residues long. The ends were cut back, 1 base at V and 5 bases at J, with 9 bases in the middle. CDR1 is SGHNT and CDR2 is YENEEA in the germline V gene. Written as DNA, the CDR3 is TGTGCCAGCAGCTTAGGGGGAGCCGACAATGAGCAGTTCTTC. Translation gives CASSLGGADNEQFF.

This clonotype was detected many times. The J gene is TRBJ2-5, the V gene TRBV4-3; D is perhaps TRBD1 or TRBD2 (5 bases each). V shed 0 bases and J shed 6 bases, with 17 bases lying between them. From germline, CDR1 is LGHNA and CDR2 YSLEER. CDR3 length: 16 amino acids. CDR3 nucleotides: TGCGCCAGCAGCCAAGACGCAACCGGGGCCAGCCAGACCCAGTACTTC. This encodes CASSQDATGASQTQYF.

This clonotype has at least ten counts. The chain couples TRBV10-3 to TRBJ1-1; D call uncertain. Per germline, CDR1 ENHRY and CDR2 SYGVKD. The length of the CDR3 is 14 residues. Trimming took off 6 bases at V and 0 bases at J, with 11 bases between the two ends. The CDR3 nucleotides read TGTGCCATCAGACGCCAAGAAATGAACACTGAAGCTTTCTTT. It yields the protein CAIRRQEMNTEAFF.

This clonotype showed up just a few times. This chain uses TRBV4-1 with TRBJ2-5; D may be TRBD1 (6 bases). Germline V gene sequence: CDR1 MGHRA, CDR2 YSYEKL. Trimming took 6 bases from V and 5 from J, leaving 13 bases between them. The CDR3 is 13 residues long. The CDR3: CASRGTRGETQYF. The CDR3 DNA reads as TGCGCCAGCAGGGGGACACGCGGGGAGACCCAGTACTTC.

The chain links TRBV11-2 to TRBJ2-7, with D uncertain. Trimming pared 2 bases from V and 3 bases from J, leaving 11 bases between. There are 14 residues in the CDR3. Per the germline V gene, CDR1 is SGHAT and CDR2 is FQNNGV. CDR3 DNA: TGTGCCAGCAGCTTACCGGGCCGCAACTACGAGCAGTACTTC. Translated, it gives CASSLPGRNYEQYF. Supplemented by reference TRBV11-2 and TRBJ2-7, the full variable domain reads EAGVAQSPRYKIIEKRQSVAFWCNPISGHATLYWYQQILGQGPKLLIQFQNNGVVDDSQLPKDRFSAERLKGVDSTLKIQPAKLEDSAVYLCASSLPGRNYEQYFGPGTRLTVT.

This clonotype was counted only a few times. Written as DNA, the CDR3 is TGCAGTGCTAGGAGTCCGGCGGGGAGCTCCTACAATGAGCAGTTCTTC. Translated: CSARSPAGSSYNEQFF. This rearrangement joins TRBV20-1 to TRBJ2-1, with a weak D call TRBD2 (6 bases). V gave up 3 bases and J gave up 0 bases, with 15 bases separating them. This CDR3 is built from 16 residues. Looked up from germline, CDR1 is DFQATT and CDR2 is SNEGSKA (reference sequence).

There are a few counts of this clonotype. The chain links TRBV12-3 or TRBV12-4 to TRBJ2-2, with 11 bases matching TRBD2. V lost 4 bases, J lost 6 bases, and 10 bases stayed unmatched. The CDR3 contains 17 residues. The chain's CDR3 is CASSSGHGLAGSGELFF. The CDR3, as DNA: TGTGCCAGCAGTTCTGGCCATGGACTAGCGGGTTCCGGGGAGCTGTTTTTT.

This clonotype was counted many times. The chain has TRBV27 and TRBJ1-6, with D hard to call. V lost 2 bases to trimming and J lost 7 bases, with 6 bases between them. Germline loops: CDR1 MNHEY, CDR2 SMNVEV (reference sequence). This CDR3 contains 13 residues. In DNA form, the CDR3 reads TGTGCCAGCAGTTTAGGTCAGAATTCACCCCTCCACTTT. Translating gives CASSLGQNSPLHF.

This clonotype came up many times. The chain links TRBV2 to TRBJ2-1; D is uncertain. V dropped 7 bases and J dropped 3 bases, with 13 bases sitting between them. CDR1 and CDR2 from the germline V gene are SNHLY and FYNNEI. This CDR3 is built from 14 residues. The CDR3 sequence: CASKVTELYNEQFF. The CDR3 DNA reads as TGTGCCAGCAAAGTAACAGAACTCTACAATGAGCAGTTCTTC.

The gene calls are TRBV5-4 and TRBJ2-3; the match to TRBD1 covers 7 bases. The V gene end was trimmed by 0 bases and the J gene end by 4 bases; junction bases not matched to a gene: 8. Germline values: CDR1 SGHNT, CDR2 YYREEE (reference sequence). The CDR3 totals 16 residues. In DNA, the CDR3 is TGTGCCAGCAGCTTGGGTTCAGGGGGTCCCCCAGATACGCAGTATTTT. It translates to CASSLGSGGPPDTQYF.

A note on this clonotype: A much larger clone lies a single base off, so this may be a read error. The chain uses TRBV11-1 and TRBJ2-7; D assignment may be TRBD1 or TRBD2 (5 bases each). From germline, CDR1 is SGHAT and CDR2 FQDESV (reference sequence). The length of the CDR3 is 14 residues. The CDR3 bases are TGTGCCGGCAGCTTGGGACGACGGGCGACCGAGCAGTACTTC. It translates to CAGSLGRRATEQYF.

This clonotype was recorded a few times. This chain links TRBV20-1 with TRBJ2-1; no clear D. V lost 1 base and J lost 7, with 20 bases in between. Germline CDR1 reads DFQATT; CDR2 reads SNEGSKA (reference sequence). The CDR3 runs to 16 residues. The CDR3 loop is CSARGPLRIQKNEQFF. CDR3 in DNA: TGCAGTGCTAGAGGCCCTCTTAGGATTCAGAAAAATGAGCAGTTCTTC.

This clonotype showed up just a few times. CDR3 region: CATSDLSSGGQFF. The CDR3 DNA follows: TGTGCCACCAGTGATTTGTCTAGCGGAGGGCAGTTCTTC. The chain links TRBV24-1 to TRBJ2-1, with 7 bases fitting TRBD2. Germline lookup yields CDR1 KGHDR and CDR2 SFDVKD. This CDR3 spans 13 amino acids. J was trimmed by 12 bases and V by 0 bases; bases with no gene match: 4.

This clonotype was found a few times. The chain combines TRBV5-6 with TRBJ2-7; TRBD1 matches at 7 bases. V lost 3 bases to trimming and J lost 2 bases; unmatched junction nucleotides: 2. Germline V gene data show CDR1 as SGHDT and CDR2 as YYEEEE. The CDR3 spans 13 residues. The CDR3 here is CASSSGTAYEQYF. The CDR3 DNA reads as TGTGCCAGCAGCTCCGGGACAGCCTACGAGCAGTACTTC.

The gene calls are TRBV20-1 and TRBJ2-3; the D is unclear. The CDR3 runs to 9 residues. From germline, CDR1 is DFQATT and CDR2 SNEGSKA (reference sequence). Trimming removed 5 bases from V and 10 bases from J, with 7 bases in between. The CDR3 here is CSAVDPQYF. Written as DNA, the CDR3 is TGCAGTGCTGTAGACCCGCAGTATTTT.

The sample holds a few counts of this clonotype. The V call is TRBV19, the J call TRBJ2-3; D is ambiguous. V lost 3 bases and J 3 bases, leaving 7 bases between the germline ends. Germline CDR1 LNHDA, CDR2 SQIVND (reference sequence). The CDR3 has 13 amino acids. The CDR3 sequence is CASSIKDTDTQYF. The CDR3 coding sequence is TGTGCCAGTAGTATTAAAGATACAGATACGCAGTATTTT.

This clonotype has a handful of counts. This rearrangement joins TRBV7-2 to TRBJ2-3; TRBD2 aligns across 8 bases. This CDR3 has 15 residues. Trimming at V came to 3 bases and at J to 0 bases, leaving 2 bases not matched to a gene. The germline V gene encodes CDR1 SGHTA and CDR2 FQGNSA. CDR3 sequence reads: CASSFSGASTDTQYF. The CDR3, as DNA: TGTGCCAGCAGCTTTAGCGGGGCTAGCACAGATACGCAGTATTTT.

This clonotype showed up many times. The V call is TRBV6-6, the J call TRBJ2-6, with 10 nucleotides matching TRBD1. Germline CDR1 is MNHNY and CDR2 is SVGAGI (reference sequence). CDR3 length: 20 amino acids. V was pared by 7 bases and J by 1 base, with 16 bases of the junction left unmatched. CDR3 nucleotides: TGTGCCAGCAAAGGTTTAGTGCGGACAGGGGGATTATCTGGGGCCAACGTCCTGACTTTC. Amino acids: CASKGLVRTGGLSGANVLTF.

About this clonotype itself: This clone may be a read error of a much larger clone one base away. It is likely a read error, because the conserved phenylalanine at the end of the CDR3 is missing. The chain joins TRBV12-3 or TRBV12-4 to TRBJ2-3; a possible D gene is TRBD2 (5 bases). V gave up 5 bases and J gave up 6 bases, with 18 bases separating them. The CDR3 length is 15 residues. The CDR3 nucleotides read TGTGCCAGCAGTCGAAGAGTGGGAGTGATGGATACGCAGTATTCT. This sequence encodes CASSRRVGVMDTQYS.

There are a few counts of this clonotype. The V call is TRBV29-1, the J call TRBJ1-3, with D hard to call. CDR1 and CDR2 (germline): SQVTM, ANQGSEA. V lost 5 bases and J lost 0, with 8 bases in between. The CDR3 extends over 13 amino acids. CDR3 amino acids: CSVQRDSGNTIYF. Here the CDR3 DNA reads TGCAGCGTTCAGAGAGACTCTGGAAACACCATATATTTT.